The T cell receptor beta chain under discussion was sequenced for a study of T cells in Graves' hyperthyroidism and ophthalmopathy. RNA transcripts gave rise to amplified TCR beta CDR3 regions. HTBI primers were used for first-round RT-PCR of the TCR CDR3. TCRdb independently ran MiXCR on the multiplex PCR reads; one entry per CDR3 protein. The data show around 540,000 distinct CDR3 sequences, around 46% seen once. CDR3 length: 18 amino acids. CDR1 is SNHLY, CDR2 FYNNEI, per germline. V shed 2 bases and J 2 bases; nucleotides not matched to a gene: 13. Sequenced material: peripheral blood or thyroid tissue (not recorded which). This sequence was found in a woman under 30 with Graves' hyperthyroidism. V and J are TRBV2 and TRBJ2-7; 9 bases are shared with TRBD2. CDR3 region: CASSEWGLTSGRTYEQYF. The DNA for the CDR3 is TGTGCCAGCAGTGAATGGGGATTGACTAGCGGAAGAACCTACGAGCAGTACTTC.